This T cell receptor beta chain originates from a study of T cells in Graves' hyperthyroidism and ophthalmopathy. This CDR3 contains 13 residues. The germline gives CDR1 LGHDT, CDR2 YNNKEL (reference sequence). The ends were cut back, 1 base at V and 14 bases at J, with 15 bases in the middle. The source of the PBMCs was approximately 10 ml of fresh peripheral blood. RNA transcripts were the template for amplifying TCR beta CDR3 regions. Using the HTBI primer set, a first-round RT-PCR was run on the TCR CDR3. TCRdb re-derived calls from the multiplex PCR reads in MiXCR, one entry per CDR3 protein. The table records hundreds of thousands of distinct CDR3 sequences, around 15% of them present only once.

This rearrangement joins TRBV3-1 to TRBJ1-3; D uncertain. The specimen was blood. The receptor comes from a middle-aged woman with Graves' ophthalmopathy. In DNA, the CDR3 is TGTGCCAGCAGCCAAGTGGATGGGGTTATGTTATATTTT. Protein sequence: CASSQVDGVMLYF.